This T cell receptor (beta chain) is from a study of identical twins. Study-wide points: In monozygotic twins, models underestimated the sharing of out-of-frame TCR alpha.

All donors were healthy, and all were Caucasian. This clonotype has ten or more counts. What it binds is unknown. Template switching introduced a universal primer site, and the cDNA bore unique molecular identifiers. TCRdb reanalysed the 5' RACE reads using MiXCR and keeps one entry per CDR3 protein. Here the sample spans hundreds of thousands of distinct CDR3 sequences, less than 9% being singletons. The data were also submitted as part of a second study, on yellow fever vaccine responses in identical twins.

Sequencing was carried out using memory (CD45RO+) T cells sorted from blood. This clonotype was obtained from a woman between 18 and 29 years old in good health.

CDR3 residues: CASSLAGGTGNTGELFF. CDR3 DNA sequence: TGTGCCAGCAGCTTAGCCGGGGGGACAGGGAACACCGGGGAGCTGTTTTTT. The chain is built from TRBV7-8 and TRBJ2-2; perhaps TRBD1 as D (8 bases). The CDR3 runs to 17 residues. Deletions cut 0 bases from V and 1 base from J, with 12 bases between. Germline-derived CDR1 and CDR2 are SGHVS and FQNEAQ. The full variable domain, with the rest looked up from reference TRBV7-8 and TRBJ2-2, is GAGVSQSPRYKVAKRGQDVALRCDPISGHVSLFWYQQALGQGPEFLTYFQNEAQLDKSGLPSDRFFAERPEGSVSTLKIQRTQQEDSAVYLCASSLAGGTGNTGELFFGEGSRLTVL.